The source of this T cell receptor (beta chain) is a study of T cells in Graves' hyperthyroidism and ophthalmopathy. Amplified regions were TCR beta CDR3 sequences from RNA transcripts. The TCR CDR3 first-round RT-PCR relied on the HTBI primer set. TCRdb re-derived calls from the multiplex PCR reads in MiXCR, one entry per CDR3 protein. Here the sample spans about 840,000 distinct CDR3 sequences, 35% to 45% being singletons. Germline assignment: CDR1 ENHRY and CDR2 SYGVKD. Trimming took off 4 bases at V and 8 bases at J, with 17 bases between the two ends. The CDR3 has 14 amino acids. The specimen sequenced was blood. The TCR sequence derives from a man younger than 35 with Graves' hyperthyroidism. The chain carries TRBV10-3 and TRBJ1-2; D gene uncertain. CDR3 sequence (DNA): TGTGCCATCAGTGGGACTAGGGAGGCGGACGGCTACACCTTC. Encoded protein: CAISGTREADGYTF.